A single sample gave rise to the 26 T cell receptor beta chains below, sequenced in a study of T cell responses to AZD1222 COVID-19 vaccine (dated by TCRdb to the early 2020s). The sample's time point label, decoded: baseline before first vaccination. The library came from the immunoSEQ multiplex PCR assay. TCRdb's version of the immuneACCESS table is confined to in-frame rearrangements and falls short of the full clone set. An unresolved V gene accounts for under half of the shortfall where checked; the remainder is of unknown origin. In this sample the table shows 90,000 to 110,000 clones, about nine tenths of which occur a single time. The ten largest clones capture 5.2% of the sample. Sequencing was performed on peripheral blood, taken on day 0 of AZD1222 vaccination. These receptors were collected from an adult in good health.

CDR3 protein: CASSQAGGGAVETQYF. The CDR3 nucleotides read TGTGCCAGCAGCCAAGCTGGCGGGGGGGCCGTAGAGACCCAGTACTTC. The chain is built from TRBV4-2 and TRBJ2-5, with 9 bases that match TRBD2. V trimming: 1 base; J trimming: 4 bases; junction bases outside the gene matches: 7. The CDR3 totals 16 residues. Germline V lookup: CDR1 LGHNA, CDR2 YNFKEQ.

This clone was observed once. The chain recombines TRBV23-1 with TRBJ1-2; D uncertain. TRBV23-1 is an open reading frame, and its role is uncertain. The length of the CDR3 is 16 residues. The V end was cut by 7 bases, the J end by 0 bases, with 18 bases between. CDR3 in DNA: TGCGCCAGCACCTTAAAGGATAGATCGTCTAACTATGGCTACACCTTC. It translates to CASTLKDRSSNYGYTF.

The chain links TRBV9 to TRBJ2-5; weak D call: TRBD1 (6 bases). V dropped 4 bases and J dropped 5 bases, with 18 bases sitting between them. The germline V gene has CDR1 SGDLS and CDR2 YYNGEE. There are 15 residues in the CDR3. The CDR3 DNA follows: TGTGCCAGCAGCTTTGAGGGGGAAACGGGGGAGACCCAGTACTTC. This gives the protein CASSFEGETGETQYF.

The V and J genes are TRBV4-1 and TRBJ1-4, with D hard to call. V lost 0 bases and J 2 bases, leaving 10 bases between the germline ends. CDR3 length: 16 amino acids. The V gene's germline CDR1 is MGHRA and CDR2 YSYEKL. The CDR3 is CASSQDLGTTNEKLFF. CDR3 bases: TGCGCCAGCAGCCAAGATCTGGGCACCACTAATGAAAAACTGTTTTTT.

The rearrangement links TRBV5-1 to TRBJ2-7; possibly TRBD1 for D (6 bases). CDR3 length: 14 residues. Trimming took 4 bases from V and 2 from J, leaving 13 bases between them. In germline, CDR1 is SGHRS, CDR2 YFSETQ. The CDR3 loop reads CASSALQGPYEQYF. The CDR3 bases are TGCGCCAGCAGCGCCCTACAGGGCCCCTACGAGCAGTACTTC. The full variable domain, with the rest looked up from reference TRBV5-1 and TRBJ2-7, is KAGVTQTPRYLIKTRGQQVTLSCSPISGHRSVSWYQQTPGQGLQFLFEYFSETQRNKGNFPGRFSGRQFSNSRSEMNVSTLELGDSALYLCASSALQGPYEQYFGPGTRLTVT.

The gene calls are TRBV5-1 and TRBJ1-6, with D perhaps matching TRBD1 (5 bases). Germline V gene data show CDR1 as SGHRS and CDR2 as YFSETQ. The CDR3 covers 14 residues. V shed 2 bases and J shed 9 bases, with 12 bases lying between them. The CDR3 DNA reads as TGCGCCAGCAGCTTTGGGGCCGAGGGTTCACCCCTCCACTTT. Its translation is CASSFGAEGSPLHF.

CDR3 sequence reads: CASSTRLSPDYNEQFF. DNA of the CDR3: TGTGCCAGCAGCACCCGACTCAGCCCCGACTACAATGAGCAGTTCTTC. The rearrangement joins TRBV7-2 to TRBJ2-1; D is unresolved. CDR3 length equals 16 residues. V lost 5 bases, J lost 3 bases, and 17 bases lay in between. Per the germline V gene, CDR1 is SGHTA and CDR2 is FQGNSA.

The rearrangement links TRBV11-2 to TRBJ2-2, with 13 bases matching TRBD2. This CDR3 comprises 16 residues. CDR1 and CDR2 (germline): SGHAT, FQNNGV. The junction had 1 base not matched to a gene; V was cut back by 0 bases and J by 6 bases. CDR3 protein: CASSLEGLAGPGELFF. The CDR3 DNA sequence: TGTGCCAGCAGCTTAGAGGGACTAGCGGGACCCGGGGAGCTGTTTTTT.

This clone was found a few times. The V gene is TRBV30, the J gene TRBJ1-6, with D possibly being TRBD1 (6 bases). The CDR3 is 16 amino acids. V was pared by 1 base and J by 10 bases, with 20 bases between. Germline assignment: CDR1 GTSNPN and CDR2 SVGIG (reference sequence). This CDR3 is CAWSDPRAGVGSPLHF. In DNA form, the CDR3 reads TGTGCCTGGAGTGACCCCCGCGCAGGGGTCGGATCACCCCTCCACTTT.

The chain recombines TRBV10-3 with TRBJ1-1; D possibly corresponds to TRBD1 (6 bases). Germline CDR1 is ENHRY and CDR2 is SYGVKD. V lost 0 bases, J lost 1 base, and 6 bases lay in between. The CDR3 runs to 14 residues. The CDR3 spells CAISESGGNTEAFF. The CDR3 coding sequence is TGTGCCATCAGTGAGTCAGGGGGGAACACTGAAGCTTTCTTT.

This chain joins TRBV3-1 (or the pseudogene TRBV3-2) and TRBJ1-1, with D unresolved. The CDR3 covers 14 residues. Germline-derived CDR1 and CDR2 are LGHDT and YNNKEL (reference sequence). The germline V and J ends were trimmed by 8 bases and 3 bases, with 16 bases remaining between them. The DNA of the CDR3 is TGTGCCAGCTCAAAAAGGTACGAGGACACTGAAGCTTTCTTT. Protein sequence: CASSKRYEDTEAFF.

The rearrangement uses TRBV27 and TRBJ2-7; D is perhaps TRBD1 or TRBD2 (5 bases each). V was cut by 8 bases and J by 3 bases, with 14 bases left in between. The CDR3 is made up of 13 amino acids. Germline-derived CDR1 and CDR2 are MNHEY and SMNVEV (reference sequence). The CDR3 sequence is CASSPSGLYEQYF. Written as DNA, the CDR3 is TGTGCCAGCTCCCCCTCGGGGCTCTACGAGCAGTACTTC.

This chain uses TRBV6-1 with TRBJ1-5, with D unresolved. CDR1 is MNHNS, CDR2 SASEGT, per germline. V lost 1 base, J lost 4 bases, and 11 bases lay in between. The CDR3 loop spans 15 amino acids. For the CDR3, the DNA is TGTGCCAGCAGTGAAGGGGTTCTTGGGAATCAGCCCCAGCATTTT. Its protein is CASSEGVLGNQPQHF.

The chain recombines TRBV24-1 with TRBJ2-1; TRBD2 aligns across 10 bases. Germline trimming cut 1 base from V and 0 bases from J; bases unmatched to any gene: 2. Germline values: CDR1 KGHDR, CDR2 SFDVKD. The CDR3 sequence is 17 residues long. In nucleotides, the CDR3 is TGTGCCACCAGTGATTTTTCTAGCGGGAGCTCCTACAATGAGCAGTTCTTC. This codes for CATSDFSSGSSYNEQFF.

In this sample, this clone turned up a few times. V and J are TRBV9 and TRBJ1-2; the match to TRBD1 covers 9 bases. Germline CDR1 is SGDLS and CDR2 is YYNGEE. There are 13 residues in the CDR3. V was pared by 5 bases and J by 4 bases, with 3 bases of the junction left unmatched. The CDR3 sequence: CASRGGQGYGYTF. The DNA of the CDR3 is TGTGCCAGCAGGGGGGGACAGGGCTATGGCTACACCTTC.

This clone was seen a handful of times. CDR3 bases: TGTGCCAGCAGTGATCGAGGAGACAATGAGCAGTTCTTC. This encodes CASSDRGDNEQFF. The J gene is TRBJ2-1, the V gene TRBV2; D is unresolved. This CDR3 has 13 amino acids. Germline V CDR1 and CDR2: SNHLY, FYNNEI. Trimming left V 3 bases short and J 5 bases short, with 8 bases between.

This sequence joins TRBV7-2 and TRBJ2-7, with 9 bases fitting TRBD1. This CDR3 contains 13 residues. In germline, CDR1 is SGHTA, CDR2 FQGNSA. Trimming took 7 bases from V and 6 from J; bases not matched to a gene: 7. The CDR3 sequence is CASNSGTGSEQYF. As DNA, the CDR3 is TGTGCCAGCAACAGCGGGACAGGGTCCGAGCAGTACTTC. The full variable domain, completed using reference TRBV7-2 and TRBJ2-7, is GAGVSQSPSNKVTEKGKDVELRCDPISGHTALYWYRQSLGQGLEFLIYFQGNSAPDKSGLPSDRFSAERTGGSVSTLTIQRTQQEDSAVYLCASNSGTGSEQYFGPGTRLTVT.

A few counts support this clone. The chain joins TRBV5-1 to TRBJ2-1; D call uncertain. Looked up from germline, CDR1 is SGHRS and CDR2 is YFSETQ. This CDR3 comprises 13 residues. V lost 0 bases, J lost 8 bases, and 9 bases lay in between. The CDR3 bases are TGCGCCAGCAGCTTGGTTAGGCTTGATGAGCAGTTCTTC. This gives the protein CASSLVRLDEQFF. Drawing the rest from reference TRBV5-1 and TRBJ2-1, the complete variable domain is KAGVTQTPRYLIKTRGQQVTLSCSPISGHRSVSWYQQTPGQGLQFLFEYFSETQRNKGNFPGRFSGRQFSNSRSEMNVSTLELGDSALYLCASSLVRLDEQFFGPGTRLTVL.

The gene calls are TRBV27 and TRBJ1-6; perhaps TRBD1 as D (6 bases). This CDR3 comprises 13 residues. From germline, CDR1 is MNHEY and CDR2 SMNVEV (reference sequence). V lost 6 bases and J lost 8, with 11 bases in between. The CDR3 nucleotides read TGTGCCAGCAGAGGGGGAATTGATTCACCCCTCCACTTT. This gives the protein CASRGGIDSPLHF.

The rearrangement links TRBV19 to TRBJ1-5; the D is unclear. Germline assignment: CDR1 LNHDA and CDR2 SQIVND (reference sequence). This CDR3 is 16 amino acids long. Deletions cut 3 bases from V and 4 bases from J, with 16 bases between. The CDR3 region has the DNA TGTGCCAGTAGTATGACACAAGGGCTGCGGAATCAGCCCCAGCATTTT. This gives the protein CASSMTQGLRNQPQHF.

The rearrangement joins TRBV18 to TRBJ1-6; TRBD1 is a possible D gene (5 bases). Trimming shortened V by 4 bases and J by 8 bases, and 21 bases separated the two germline ends. The V gene's germline CDR1 is KGHSH and CDR2 LQKENI. The CDR3 consists of 17 residues. The CDR3 is CASSHLEQALADSPLHF. Written as DNA, the CDR3 is TGTGCCAGCTCACATTTGGAACAGGCCCTCGCGGATTCACCCCTCCACTTT.

The chain recombines TRBV29-1 with TRBJ2-1; 11 bases align to TRBD2. Germline CDR1 and CDR2: SQVTM and ANQGSEA. Germline trimming cut 4 bases from V and 7 bases from J; bases unmatched to any gene: 9. The CDR3 loop spans 15 amino acids. As DNA, the CDR3 is TGCAGCGTTGGGAAACAAAGACTAGCGGGGAATGAGCAGTTCTTC. Protein product: CSVGKQRLAGNEQFF.

The V gene is TRBV5-1, the J gene TRBJ2-1; D possibly corresponds to TRBD2 (5 bases). The CDR3 sequence is 16 residues long. V was shortened by 1 base and J by 4 bases, with 15 bases between the two germline ends. Looked up from germline, CDR1 is SGHRS and CDR2 is YFSETQ. CDR3 residues: CASSLSPGKLYNEQFF. The CDR3 DNA sequence: TGCGCCAGCAGCTTGAGTCCGGGAAAGCTATACAATGAGCAGTTCTTC.

The genes are TRBV18 and TRBJ2-7; D is unclear. The CDR3 sequence is 13 residues long. Germline V CDR1 and CDR2: KGHSH, LQKENI. Between the trimmed V and J ends, which lost 3 bases and 2 bases, there was a span of 8 bases. CDR3 DNA: TGTGCCAGCTCACCGAGTTGGACCTACGAGCAGTACTTC. Its translation is CASSPSWTYEQYF.

This chain uses TRBV18 with TRBJ1-2, with D perhaps matching TRBD1 (5 bases). Trimming removed 2 bases at V and 6 bases at J, with 10 bases between. The CDR3 is 13 amino acids. Germline CDR1 KGHSH, CDR2 LQKENI. The CDR3 sequence is CASSPGANDGYTF. The CDR3 bases are TGTGCCAGCTCACCAGGGGCCAATGATGGCTACACCTTC.

The chain uses TRBV15 and TRBJ2-1; 10 positions agree with TRBD2. This CDR3 is built from 16 residues. Germline V lookup: CDR1 LNHNV, CDR2 YYDKDF (reference sequence). V was pared by 1 base and J by 7 bases, with 7 bases of the junction left unmatched. CDR3 coding DNA: TGTGCCACCAGCAGAGGCTCGGGACTAGCGCCGAATGAGCAGTTCTTC. It yields the protein CATSRGSGLAPNEQFF.